The source of this TCR beta chain is a study of T cells in Graves' hyperthyroidism and ophthalmopathy. Not enrolled were patients with uncontrolled infection, other autoimmune disease, pregnancy or lactation. Clinicians diagnosed patients from clinical symptoms, serum thyroxine and TRAb, thyroid ultrasound and orbital computed tomography. Study-wide points: Blood samples included most of the expanded thyroid clonotypes exceeding 0.001.

A note on this clonotype: The target antigen is unknown.

RNA transcripts yielded amplified TCR beta CDR3 regions. TCR CDR3 regions were first amplified by RT-PCR with HTBI primers. TCRdb recomputed calls from the multiplex PCR reads with MiXCR, one row per CDR3 protein. The table includes fewer than 650,000 distinct CDR3 sequences, roughly 45% detected once. Per the germline V gene, CDR1 is SGHVS and CDR2 is FNYEAQ. The CDR3 sequence is 15 residues long. V was trimmed by 6 bases and J by 0 bases, leaving 9 bases between them. The V call is TRBV7-6, the J call TRBJ1-6; no reliable D call. This clonotype originated in an adult woman with Graves' disease, either hyperthyroidism or ophthalmopathy (not recorded which). Sequenced: peripheral blood or thyroid tissue (not recorded which). CDR3 sequence reads: CASRAPGSYNSPLHF. The CDR3 region has the DNA TGTGCCAGCAGGGCTCCAGGCTCCTATAATTCACCCCTCCACTTT.